The clone carrying this T cell receptor (beta chain) was counted a single time. The antigen is undetermined. This sample was included in a study of OX40 agonist ivuxolimab in advanced cancers. Study information: Participants, roughly 81% male, averaged roughly 55 years of age, ranging from roughly 23 to 80.

Trimming removed 4 bases at V and 4 bases at J, with 11 bases between. The CDR3 loop spans 14 amino acids. CDR1 LNHDA and CDR2 SQIVND come from the germline V gene (reference sequence). Study results and limitations: By week 6 at 0.1 to 3.0 mg/kg, blood CD4+ and CD8+ T cells had expanded clonally.

Clones were read by immunoSEQ multiplex PCR, and TCRdb kept only the in-frame ones, dropping some. This table holds around 94,000 clones, more than 75% found once. Autoimmune disease history or systemic immunosuppression was exclusionary. Peripheral blood came from all dose cohorts at three timepoints. The material sequenced was CD4+ or CD8+ T cells sorted from blood, taken in a trial of the OX40 agonist ivuxolimab. The clonotype originates from an adult with an advanced solid tumor such as melanoma, head and neck, liver or kidney cancer. The rearrangement uses TRBV19 and TRBJ1-5; TRBD1 is a possible D gene (5 bases). In DNA form, the CDR3 reads TGTGCCAGTAGTACGGACACGGCAAATCAGCCCCAGCATTTT. Protein sequence: CASSTDTANQPQHF.